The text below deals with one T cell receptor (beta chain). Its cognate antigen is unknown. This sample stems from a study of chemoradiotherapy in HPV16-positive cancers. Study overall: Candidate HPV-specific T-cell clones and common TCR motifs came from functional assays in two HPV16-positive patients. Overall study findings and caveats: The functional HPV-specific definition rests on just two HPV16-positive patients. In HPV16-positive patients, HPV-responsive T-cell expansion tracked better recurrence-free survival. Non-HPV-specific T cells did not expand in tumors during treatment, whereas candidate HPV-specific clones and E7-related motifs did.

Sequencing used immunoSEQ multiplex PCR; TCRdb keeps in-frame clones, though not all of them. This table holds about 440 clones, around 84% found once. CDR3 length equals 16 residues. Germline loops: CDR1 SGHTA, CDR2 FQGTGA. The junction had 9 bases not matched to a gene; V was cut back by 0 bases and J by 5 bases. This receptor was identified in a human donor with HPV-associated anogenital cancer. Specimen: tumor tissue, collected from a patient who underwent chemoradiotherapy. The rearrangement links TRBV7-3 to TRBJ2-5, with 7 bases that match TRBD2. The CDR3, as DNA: TGTGCCAGCAGCTTAACGGGGGGGAAATCGGGTGAGACCCAGTACTTC. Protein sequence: CASSLTGGKSGETQYF.